This T cell receptor beta chain was obtained from a study of T cell clones after liver transplantation. Looking at the study overall: Three of the eight recipients were HCV-positive; the rest had non-autoimmune, non-viral transplant indications. Study-wide points: In most of the 8 subjects, circulating graft-donor-reactive CD4 TCRbeta sequences fell significantly after transplant.

Trimming shortened V by 2 bases and J by 5 bases, and 18 bases separated the two germline ends. The germline gives CDR1 LGHNA, CDR2 YSLEER. This CDR3 comprises 16 residues. On this clone: Its specificity is not known.

The method was immunoSEQ multiplex PCR; TCRdb's version includes in-frame clones alone and lacks a portion of them. In the table there are tens of thousands of clones, around four fifths of which are singletons. The chain employs TRBV4-3 and TRBJ2-5; D is possibly TRBD1 or TRBD2 (6 bases each). The TCR sequence derives from a human patient who received a liver transplant. Some T cells may be supplied by the graft donor. The sequences come from CD4+ T cells from blood, collected less than 50 months after liver transplant. CDR3 coding DNA: TGCGCCAGCAGCCAATCGGCCCCGGGGGCCGGGGAGACCCAGTACTTC. Its protein product is CASSQSAPGAGETQYF.